The 13 T cell receptor beta chains given below trace back to one sample, sequenced in a study of T cells in Graves' hyperthyroidism and ophthalmopathy. Authors of the study amplified TCR beta CDR3 regions from RNA transcripts. First-round RT-PCR targeting the TCR CDR3 was performed with the HTBI primer set. TCRdb re-analysed the multiplex PCR reads in MiXCR, keeping a single row per CDR3 protein. The table lists approximately 600,000 distinct CDR3 sequences, approximately 15% of them singletons. Sequencing input: blood. The source of these receptors is a woman between 18 and 29 years old with Graves' ophthalmopathy.

This clonotype was seen many times. V and J are TRBV9 and TRBJ1-3, with D unresolved. V lost 0 bases and J lost 9, with 16 bases in between. This CDR3 contains 15 residues. Germline values: CDR1 SGDLS, CDR2 YYNGEE. CDR3 DNA: TGTGCCAGCAGCGTAGAGCCCGATGGACTGAGCACCATATATTTT. Translating it yields CASSVEPDGLSTIYF.

This clonotype was observed at least ten times. This chain uses TRBV6-1 with TRBJ2-7; D may be TRBD2 (5 bases). The CDR3 totals 18 residues. CDR1 MNHNS and CDR2 SASEGT come from the germline V gene. V was clipped by 8 bases and J by 6 bases, with 32 bases between them. The CDR3 DNA reads as TGTGCCAGCGCCTGGGAGCCGGGGTCCTCACGGCCCCTAGGCGAGCAGTACTTC. As protein: CASAWEPGSSRPLGEQYF.

This sequence joins TRBV20-1 and TRBJ2-7, with 12 nucleotides matching TRBD2. V lost 5 bases and J lost 1; bases outside the gene matches: 18. The CDR3 runs 19 residues. Germline CDR1 reads DFQATT; CDR2 reads SNEGSKA (reference sequence). As DNA, the CDR3 is TGCAGTGCTCAACCTAGTACGATCCTAGCGGGAGGGATATCCTACGAGCAGTACTTC. Translation: CSAQPSTILAGGISYEQYF.

This clonotype was seen ten or more times. The CDR3 sequence is CASSVNSGIDEQFF. The CDR3 DNA is TGTGCCAGCAGCGTAAATAGCGGGATAGATGAGCAGTTCTTC. The V gene is TRBV7-2, the J gene TRBJ2-1; 8 positions match TRBD2. From germline, CDR1 is SGHTA and CDR2 FQGNSA. The ends lost 5 bases at V and 8 bases at J; junction bases unmatched: 8. This CDR3 comprises 14 residues.

This clonotype was found many times. The J gene is TRBJ1-2, the V gene TRBV7-8; D possibly corresponds to TRBD1 (5 bases). Germline V gene data show CDR1 as SGHVS and CDR2 as FQNEAQ. The CDR3 spans 15 residues. V was shortened by 2 bases and J by 2 bases, with 12 bases between the two germline ends. In nucleotides, the CDR3 is TGTGCCAGCAGCTTATGGATCAGGGAGAACTATGGCTACACCTTC. Translating gives CASSLWIRENYGYTF.

Points on this clonotype: One base away lies a much larger clone, so this may be a sequencing read error. The rearrangement joins TRBV20-1 to TRBJ1-1, with D possibly matching TRBD1 (6 bases). This CDR3 region has 14 residues. Deletions cut 5 bases from V and 6 bases from J, with 19 bases between. Germline V gene sequence: CDR1 DFQATT, CDR2 SNEGSKA (reference sequence). The CDR3 protein is CSAPKMRGAAEAFF. The CDR3 DNA reads as TGCAGTGCTCCCAAAATGCGGGGGGCAGCTGAAGCTTTCTTT.

This clonotype occurred a few times. One end of the junction does not line up with germline, which may come from a read error. The V gene is TRBV7-3, the J gene TRBJ2-1; D is undetermined. Germline loops: CDR1 SGHTA, CDR2 FQGTGA. The CDR3 consists of 15 residues. This chain's CDR3 is CASSLAPSRSNERFF. The CDR3 DNA reads as TGTGCCAGCAGCTTGGCCCCCTCTCGCTCCAATGAGCGGTTCTTC.

This clonotype was seen repeatedly, ten times or more. V gene TRBV2 combines with J gene TRBJ2-2; 9 positions agree with TRBD1. The CDR3 sequence is 17 residues long. The junction had 8 bases not matched to a gene; V was cut back by 3 bases and J by 3 bases. Germline loops: CDR1 SNHLY, CDR2 FYNNEI. CDR3 DNA: TGTGCCAGCAGTGATGGGGGACAGGGAGAACACACCGGGGAGCTGTTTTTT. Translation gives CASSDGGQGEHTGELFF.

The rearrangement links TRBV19 to TRBJ2-7, with 9 nucleotides matching TRBD2. The CDR3 is made up of 16 amino acids. V trimming: 5 bases; J trimming: 5 bases; junction bases outside the gene matches: 13. The germline CDR1 and CDR2 sequences are LNHDA and SQIVND (reference sequence). This chain's CDR3 is CASSPIGGRAPDEQYF. The CDR3, as DNA: TGTGCCAGTAGTCCGATTGGCGGGAGGGCCCCGGACGAGCAGTACTTC.

This clonotype was counted at least ten times. The chain employs TRBV30 and TRBJ1-1, with TRBD1 as a possible D gene (5 bases). The CDR3 sequence is 11 residues long. Germline lookup yields CDR1 GTSNPN and CDR2 SVGIG (reference sequence). The ends were cut back, 1 base at V and 6 bases at J, with 6 bases in the middle. CDR3: CAWSEGPEAFF. CDR3 coding DNA: TGTGCCTGGAGTGAGGGGCCTGAAGCTTTCTTT.

This clonotype was recorded at least ten times. V is TRBV5-1 and J is TRBJ1-1, with D possibly TRBD1 on 5 matching bases. CDR1 and CDR2 from the germline V gene are SGHRS and YFSETQ. CDR3 length equals 14 residues. Trimming stripped 1 base from V and 1 base from J, with 8 bases between. The CDR3 DNA sequence: TGCGCCAGCAGCTTGATGGGGCGGAACACTGAAGCTTTCTTT. Translation gives CASSLMGRNTEAFF.

The chain combines TRBV6-2 or TRBV6-3 with TRBJ2-7; D might be TRBD2 (6 bases). The CDR3 covers 16 residues. Deletions cut 2 bases from V and 0 bases from J, with 14 bases between. The germline gives CDR1 MNHEY, CDR2 SVGEGT. The CDR3: CASSYPRRAGSYEQYF. CDR3 sequence (DNA): TGTGCCAGCAGTTACCCCCGGAGAGCGGGCTCCTACGAGCAGTACTTC.

This clonotype was counted at least ten times. Here the CDR3 reads CASSPRGDTGELFF. DNA for the CDR3: TGTGCCAGCAGCCCCCGGGGGGACACCGGGGAGCTGTTTTTT. The V call is TRBV7-3, the J call TRBJ2-2; TRBD2 aligns across 7 bases. This CDR3 has 14 residues. V shed 5 bases, J shed 3 bases, and the junction held 3 bases outside the gene matches. In germline, CDR1 is SGHTA, CDR2 FQGTGA.